These 31 T cell receptor beta chains came from one sample sequenced in a study of T cells after yellow fever vaccination. TCRdb called the 5' RACE reads again in MiXCR, with one record for every CDR3 protein. The sample has some 550,000 distinct CDR3 sequences, around 21% seen once; the top ten hold approximately 14%. The specimen comprised PBMCs, sampled 15 days after the yellow fever booster vaccination. Source of these receptors: a man younger than 40 who received the YFV17D yellow fever vaccine.

DNA for the CDR3: TGTGCCAGCAGCACCAGACAGGGAGGCGAGCAGTACTTC. Protein sequence: CASSTRQGGEQYF. J is TRBJ2-7 and V is TRBV7-2; D might be TRBD1 (7 bases). The CDR3 is 13 residues long. Trimming took off 5 bases at V and 6 bases at J, with 14 bases between the two ends. Germline V gene sequence: CDR1 SGHTA, CDR2 FQGNSA.

The rearrangement links TRBV29-1 to TRBJ2-5, with 7 bases identical to TRBD1. CDR3 size: 12 residues. Germline CDR1 SQVTM, CDR2 ANQGSEA. The ends lost 7 bases at V and 4 bases at J; junction bases unmatched: 6. CDR3 sequence (DNA): TGCAGCGGAACAGGGGCCTCAGAGACCCAGTACTTC. This translates into CSGTGASETQYF.

The V and J genes are TRBV29-1 and TRBJ2-7, with 9 bases that match TRBD1. Germline CDR1 is SQVTM and CDR2 is ANQGSEA. The CDR3 totals 15 residues. Trimming took 8 bases from V and 7 from J; bases not matched to a gene: 18. The CDR3 DNA reads TGCAGCACCCTAGGGTCGGGGACAGGGACCTTGGAGCAGTACTTC. Translating gives CSTLGSGTGTLEQYF.

The CDR3 nucleotides are TGTGCCAGCAGACTAGCGGGACCCGATACGCAGTATTTT. This encodes CASRLAGPDTQYF. The J gene is TRBJ2-3, the V gene TRBV12-3 or TRBV12-4; 10 bases agree with TRBD2. After removal of 6 bases from V and 6 bases from J, the junction contained 3 bases not matched to a gene. CDR3 length: 13 residues.

As DNA, the CDR3 is TGTGCCAGCAGTTGGGGAAATACGCAGTATTTT. Translation gives CASSWGNTQYF. The rearrangement uses TRBV12-3 or TRBV12-4 and TRBJ2-3; D uncertain. V shed 4 bases and J shed 7 bases, with 6 bases lying between them. The CDR3 extends over 11 amino acids.

This clonotype was found a few times. J is TRBJ2-7 and V is TRBV4-2, with 10 positions matching TRBD2. This CDR3 has 15 amino acids. The junction had 2 bases not matched to a gene; V was cut back by 1 base and J by 2 bases. Germline loops: CDR1 LGHNA, CDR2 YNFKEQ. This CDR3 reads CASSQALAGAYEQYF. Written as DNA, the CDR3 is TGTGCCAGCAGCCAAGCCCTAGCGGGGGCCTACGAGCAGTACTTC.

The CDR3 nucleotides are TGTGCCAGCAGTTGGGACACACCATCTGGGGCCAACGTCCTGACTTTC. This translates into CASSWDTPSGANVLTF. The V call is TRBV27, the J call TRBJ2-6, with D possibly TRBD1 on 6 matching bases. Germline lookup yields CDR1 MNHEY and CDR2 SMNVEV (reference sequence). This CDR3 comprises 16 residues. The V end was cut by 4 bases, the J end by 1 base, with 11 bases between.

V usage is TRBV18 and J usage is TRBJ2-2, with D hard to call. Germline V gene data show CDR1 as KGHSH and CDR2 as LQKENI. The CDR3 totals 14 residues. The V end lost 0 bases, the J end lost 6 bases, and 8 bases lay between the germline ends. CDR3 protein: CASSPPTSSGELFF. The CDR3 DNA reads TGTGCCAGCTCACCACCTACGAGCTCCGGGGAGCTGTTTTTT.

The chain has TRBV19 and TRBJ2-7, with D maybe TRBD2 (6 bases). The ends were cut back, 5 bases at V and 6 bases at J, with 17 bases in the middle. The CDR3 has 14 amino acids. CDR1 and CDR2 (germline): LNHDA, SQIVND (reference sequence). The CDR3: CASSYGTSGSEQYF. The CDR3 region has the DNA TGTGCCAGTAGTTACGGGACTTCTGGCAGCGAGCAGTACTTC.

The chain is built from TRBV6-2 or TRBV6-3 and TRBJ2-2, with D tentatively TRBD2 (5 bases). Trimming took off 8 bases at V and 4 bases at J, with 14 bases between the two ends. The CDR3 has 14 residues. CDR1 MNHEY and CDR2 SVGEGT come from the germline V gene. The CDR3 DNA reads as TGTGCCAGCCGGAGGTGGGCGTCCACCGGGGAGCTGTTTTTT. Translation gives CASRRWASTGELFF.

The table lists this clonotype with many counts. The chain links TRBV5-1 to TRBJ2-7, with 9 bases that match TRBD1. With V trimmed by 7 bases and J by 4 bases, 6 bases remained unmatched. The CDR3 has 13 amino acids. From germline, CDR1 is SGHRS and CDR2 YFSETQ. The CDR3, as DNA: TGCGCCAGCGCCGGGACAGGGTCGTACGAGCAGTACTTC. Protein sequence: CASAGTGSYEQYF.

V usage is TRBV20-1 and J usage is TRBJ2-7; D possibly corresponds to TRBD1 (6 bases). V shed 4 bases and J shed 2 bases, with 15 bases lying between them. The CDR3 totals 14 residues. Germline V gene lookup returns CDR1 DFQATT and CDR2 SNEGSKA (reference sequence). CDR3 sequence (DNA): TGCAGTGCTACCCCCCTCGACAGGACCTACGAGCAGTACTTC. It translates to CSATPLDRTYEQYF.

This clonotype was recorded a few times. The chain couples TRBV7-2 to TRBJ2-2; 9 bases align to TRBD1. This CDR3 is 15 amino acids long. Per germline, CDR1 SGHTA and CDR2 FQGNSA. J gave up 3 bases and V 4 bases, and 3 bases lay outside the gene matches. CDR3 residues: CASSSDRGYTGELFF. The CDR3 DNA follows: TGTGCCAGCAGCTCCGACAGGGGGTACACCGGGGAGCTGTTTTTT.

This clonotype was counted a few times. V is TRBV11-2 and J is TRBJ1-4; no clear D gene. The germline V and J ends were trimmed by 1 base and 8 bases, with 14 bases remaining between them. The CDR3 length is 15 residues. From germline, CDR1 is SGHAT and CDR2 FQNNGV. The CDR3 protein is CASSLGSRGREKLFF. CDR3 coding DNA: TGTGCCAGCAGCTTAGGATCCCGGGGAAGGGAAAAACTGTTTTTT. The full variable domain, its missing parts supplied by reference TRBV11-2 and TRBJ1-4, is EAGVAQSPRYKIIEKRQSVAFWCNPISGHATLYWYQQILGQGPKLLIQFQNNGVVDDSQLPKDRFSAERLKGVDSTLKIQPAKLEDSAVYLCASSLGSRGREKLFFGSGTQLSVL.

The chain combines TRBV6-5 with TRBJ2-5, with D possibly TRBD1 on 6 matching bases. The CDR3 runs 13 residues. Trimming stripped 6 bases from V and 2 bases from J, with 10 bases between. CDR1 is MNHEY, CDR2 SVGAGI, per germline. CDR3 DNA sequence: TGTGCCAGCAGACCGGACAGACAAGAGACCCAGTACTTC. Translated: CASRPDRQETQYF.

This chain links TRBV20-1 with TRBJ2-3; TRBD2 agrees at 11 bases. This CDR3 has 15 amino acids. The germline gives CDR1 DFQATT, CDR2 SNEGSKA (reference sequence). J gave up 1 base and V 6 bases, and 6 bases lay outside the gene matches. DNA of the CDR3: TGCAGTGCCTACCGACTAGCGGGACGCACAGATACGCAGTATTTT. Translated: CSAYRLAGRTDTQYF.

This clonotype appeared many times. This chain connects TRBV7-9 to TRBJ2-5, with TRBD2 matching 7 bases. The length of the CDR3 is 12 residues. In germline, CDR1 is SEHNR, CDR2 FQNEAQ (reference sequence). Trimming removed 3 bases from V and 5 bases from J; junction bases left unmatched: 0. For the CDR3, the DNA is TGTGCCAGCAGCTTCGGGAGGGAGACCCAGTACTTC. This gives the protein CASSFGRETQYF.

The CDR3 is CTARAGNTGELFF. CDR3 coding DNA: TGCACTGCTCGAGCGGGGAACACCGGGGAGCTGTTTTTT. The gene calls are TRBV29-1 and TRBJ2-2; TRBD2 might be the D (6 bases). Per the germline V gene, CDR1 is SQVTM and CDR2 is ANQGSEA. This CDR3 comprises 13 residues.

The sample holds a few counts of this clonotype. The CDR3 loop is CASSPDVAGELFF. The CDR3 coding sequence is TGCGCCAGCAGCCCGGACGTGGCCGGGGAGCTGTTTTTT. The chain has TRBV5-1 and TRBJ2-2; D is uncertain. The length of the CDR3 is 13 residues. Trimming removed 4 bases from V and 6 bases from J, with 10 bases in between. Per germline, CDR1 SGHRS and CDR2 YFSETQ.

This clonotype appeared a few times. The rearrangement uses TRBV7-2 and TRBJ2-7, with 13 bases lining up with TRBD2. J gave up 5 bases and V 5 bases, and 6 bases lay outside the gene matches. CDR3 length equals 15 residues. Germline assignment: CDR1 SGHTA and CDR2 FQGNSA. The CDR3 protein is CASSRWTSGSHEQYF. In DNA form, the CDR3 reads TGTGCCAGCAGCCGGTGGACTAGCGGGAGCCACGAGCAGTACTTC.

The chain has TRBV20-1 and TRBJ2-1, with D perhaps matching TRBD2 (5 bases). Germline CDR1 and CDR2: DFQATT and SNEGSKA (reference sequence). Trimming cost V 4 bases and J 0 bases, with 10 bases left between them. This CDR3 comprises 14 residues. CDR3 residues: CSAKTTSSYNEQFF. DNA for the CDR3: TGCAGTGCTAAGACTACTTCCTCCTACAATGAGCAGTTCTTC.

The chain joins TRBV5-4 to TRBJ2-7; TRBD1 aligns across 10 bases. Per the germline V gene, CDR1 is SGHNT and CDR2 is YYREEE (reference sequence). The CDR3 consists of 15 residues. Trimming at V came to 2 bases and at J to 1 base, leaving 3 bases not matched to a gene. In DNA form, the CDR3 reads TGTGCCAGCAGCTTTACGGGACAGGGGTCCTACGAGCAGTACTTC. It specifies CASSFTGQGSYEQYF.

This clonotype occurred a few times. V gene TRBV19 combines with J gene TRBJ2-1, with TRBD2 matching 10 bases. J gave up 3 bases and V 3 bases, and 5 bases lay outside the gene matches. CDR3 length: 16 residues. Per the germline V gene, CDR1 is LNHDA and CDR2 is SQIVND (reference sequence). This CDR3 reads CASSILTSGYYNEQFF. In DNA, the CDR3 is TGTGCCAGTAGTATCTTGACTAGCGGGTACTACAATGAGCAGTTCTTC. The variable domain in full, completed from reference TRBV19 and TRBJ2-1, reads DGGITQSPKYLFRKEGQNVTLSCEQNLNHDAMYWYRQDPGQGLRLIYYSQIVNDFQKGDIAEGYSVSREKKESFPLTVTSAQKNPTAFYLCASSILTSGYYNEQFFGPGTRLTVL.

This chain links TRBV5-6 with TRBJ2-1; D is unresolved. Trimming cost V 4 bases and J 11 bases, with 16 bases left between them. This CDR3 comprises 13 residues. Germline CDR1 and CDR2: SGHDT and YYEEEE. CDR3 loop: CASSTTHQDQQFF. The CDR3 DNA is TGTGCCAGCAGCACCACTCACCAGGATCAGCAGTTCTTC.

This clonotype was seen a few times. J is TRBJ1-1 and V is TRBV18; D is perhaps TRBD1 (6 bases). Germline CDR1 KGHSH, CDR2 LQKENI. V was pared by 7 bases and J by 1 base, with 13 bases between. This CDR3 has 14 amino acids. CDR3 amino acids: CASLATTGNTEAFF. CDR3 in DNA: TGTGCCAGCTTAGCTACGACAGGGAACACTGAAGCTTTCTTT.

This rearrangement joins TRBV3-1 to TRBJ2-7; a weak D match, TRBD1 (6 bases). The V gene's germline CDR1 is LGHDT and CDR2 YNNKEL (reference sequence). The CDR3 has 17 amino acids. Trimming removed 4 bases at V and 2 bases at J, with 21 bases between. The CDR3 is CASSRHGGGESTYEQYF. DNA of the CDR3: TGTGCCAGCAGCCGCCACGGTGGGGGCGAATCTACCTACGAGCAGTACTTC.

The CDR3 protein is CSVDFSREAFF. In DNA form, the CDR3 reads TGCAGCGTTGATTTCAGCCGTGAAGCTTTCTTT. The chain employs TRBV29-1 and TRBJ1-1; D unresolved. Germline assignment: CDR1 SQVTM and CDR2 ANQGSEA. Trimming took off 3 bases at V and 7 bases at J, with 9 bases between the two ends. The CDR3 runs 11 residues.

This clonotype was recorded many times. The chain links TRBV5-1 to TRBJ2-5, with 12 positions matching TRBD2. After removal of 4 bases from V and 4 bases from J, the junction contained 2 bases not matched to a gene. The CDR3 contains 14 residues. CDR1 and CDR2 (germline): SGHRS, YFSETQ. In DNA, the CDR3 is TGCGCCAGCAGCCCGGGACTAGCGGGAGAGACCCAGTACTTC. Translated, it gives CASSPGLAGETQYF.

The J gene is TRBJ2-3, the V gene TRBV7-6; D gene unclear. Between the trimmed V and J ends, which lost 4 bases and 3 bases, there was a span of 11 bases. Germline loops: CDR1 SGHVS, CDR2 FNYEAQ. The CDR3 has 14 amino acids. The CDR3: CASSSVDLTDTQYF. As DNA, the CDR3 is TGTGCCAGCAGCTCCGTCGACTTAACAGATACGCAGTATTTT.

The V and J genes are TRBV28 and TRBJ1-6; D unresolved. Trimming shortened V by 7 bases and J by 6 bases, and 7 bases separated the two germline ends. CDR3 length: 12 amino acids. Germline CDR1 is MDHEN and CDR2 is SYDVKM. The CDR3 bases are TGTGCCAGCACTTATACTAATTCACCCCTCCACTTT. This translates into CASTYTNSPLHF.

This clonotype was counted only a few times. The chain has TRBV27 and TRBJ2-7; D is unresolved. Trimming shortened V by 4 bases and J by 0 bases, and 10 bases separated the two germline ends. The CDR3 runs 14 residues. Germline CDR1 is MNHEY and CDR2 is SMNVEV (reference sequence). CDR3 nucleotide sequence: TGTGCCAGCAGTTCGACACCGAACTCCTACGAGCAGTACTTC. This translates into CASSSTPNSYEQYF.